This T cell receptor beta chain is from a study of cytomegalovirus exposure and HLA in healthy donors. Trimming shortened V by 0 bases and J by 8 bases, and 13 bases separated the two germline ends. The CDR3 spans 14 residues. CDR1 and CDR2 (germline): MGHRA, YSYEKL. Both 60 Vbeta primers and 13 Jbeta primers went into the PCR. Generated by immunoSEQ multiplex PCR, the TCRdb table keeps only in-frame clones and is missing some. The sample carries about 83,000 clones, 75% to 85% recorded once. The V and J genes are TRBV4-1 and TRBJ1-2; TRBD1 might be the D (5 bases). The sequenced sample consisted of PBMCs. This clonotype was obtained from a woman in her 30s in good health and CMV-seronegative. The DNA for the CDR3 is TGCGCCAGCAGCCAAGACGTAACAGGCCGAGGCTACACCTTC. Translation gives CASSQDVTGRGYTF.